These 14 T cell receptor beta chains came from one sample sequenced in a study of blood T cell repertoires in COVID-19. The table came from immunoSEQ multiplex PCR; TCRdb's copy has only in-frame clones and leaves some out. This sample yields over 350,000 clones, of which 80% to 90% are seen a single time; 4% to 5.5% belongs to the top ten. Sequenced: peripheral blood. These receptors were collected from a woman in her twenties or thirties with acute or convalescent COVID-19.

The rearrangement joins TRBV5-4 to TRBJ2-5, with TRBD1 matching 8 bases. This CDR3 is 15 amino acids long. The trim removed 2 bases at V and 4 bases at J, leaving 7 bases unmatched. Germline V gives CDR1 SGHNT, CDR2 YYREEE (reference sequence). The CDR3 DNA reads TGTGCCAGCAGCTTTAAGACAGGGGTCAGAGAGACCCAGTACTTC. Residues: CASSFKTGVRETQYF.

J is TRBJ2-1 and V is TRBV19, with 13 bases that match TRBD2. The CDR3 contains 13 residues. CDR1 LNHDA and CDR2 SQIVND come from the germline V gene (reference sequence). Trimming cost V 6 bases and J 9 bases; bases outside gene matches: 2. DNA for the CDR3: TGTGCCAGTAGACTAGCGGGGGGGCCTGAGCAGTTCTTC. This gives the protein CASRLAGGPEQFF.

The chain uses TRBV5-1 and TRBJ2-5; 8 bases map to TRBD2. V was pared by 2 bases and J by 1 base, with 4 bases of the junction left unmatched. The V gene's germline CDR1 is SGHRS and CDR2 YFSETQ. This CDR3 is 15 amino acids long. CDR3 in amino acids: CASSFLAGIQETQYF. The CDR3 nucleotides are TGCGCCAGCAGCTTTTTAGCGGGGATCCAAGAGACCCAGTACTTC.

V is TRBV30 and J is TRBJ2-3, with 8 bases identical to TRBD2. The CDR3 runs 16 residues. Trimming took 0 bases from V and 1 from J; bases not matched to a gene: 6. CDR1 is GTSNPN, CDR2 SVGIG, per germline (reference sequence). The CDR3 DNA reads TGTGCCTGGAGTGTACGGGTAGCGGGGCGCACAGATACGCAGTATTTT. This sequence encodes CAWSVRVAGRTDTQYF. Using reference TRBV30 and TRBJ2-3 for the parts outside the CDR3, the full variable domain is SQTIHQWPATLVQPVGSPLSLECTVEGTSNPNLYWYRQAAGRGLQLLFYSVGIGQISSEVPQNLSASRPQDRQFILSSKKLLLSDSGFYLCAWSVRVAGRTDTQYFGPGTRLTVL.

The chain carries TRBV28 and TRBJ1-2, with 7 bases fitting TRBD1. This CDR3 contains 13 residues. Germline assignment: CDR1 MDHEN and CDR2 SYDVKM. The trim removed 2 bases at V and 5 bases at J, leaving 2 bases unmatched. The CDR3 protein is CASSLGTVYGYTF. DNA of the CDR3: TGTGCCAGCAGTTTAGGGACAGTATATGGCTACACCTTC.

This clone has only one observation. The V call is TRBV6-5, the J call TRBJ2-7; 7 bases are shared with TRBD1. This CDR3 has 12 amino acids. Trimming at V came to 10 bases and at J to 3 bases, leaving 6 bases not matched to a gene. CDR1 and CDR2 (germline): MNHEY, SVGAGI. CDR3 loop: CATDRPNYEQYF. As DNA, the CDR3 is TGTGCCACGGACAGGCCGAACTACGAGCAGTACTTC.

The V gene is TRBV11-2, the J gene TRBJ2-5; 12 bases agree with TRBD1. The V segment lost 5 bases and the J segment 1 base; nucleotides outside the gene matches: 5. Germline V CDR1 and CDR2: SGHAT, FQNNGV. The CDR3 extends over 16 amino acids. CDR3 DNA sequence: TGTGCCAGCAGCATAGGGGACAGGGGGCGCCAAGAGACCCAGTACTTC. Encoded protein: CASSIGDRGRQETQYF. Drawing the rest from reference TRBV11-2 and TRBJ2-5, the complete variable domain is EAGVAQSPRYKIIEKRQSVAFWCNPISGHATLYWYQQILGQGPKLLIQFQNNGVVDDSQLPKDRFSAERLKGVDSTLKIQPAKLEDSAVYLCASSIGDRGRQETQYFGPGTRLLVL.

The chain uses TRBV4-1 and TRBJ1-2; no clear D gene. Trimming removed 0 bases from V and 7 bases from J, with 15 bases in between. The CDR3 totals 15 residues. Germline V CDR1 and CDR2: MGHRA, YSYEKL. CDR3 nucleotides: TGCGCCAGCAGCCAAGATCTGGGAGGGAATCTTGGCTACACCTTC. It encodes CASSQDLGGNLGYTF.

Only one count was recorded for this clone. The chain is built from TRBV28 and TRBJ1-1; the D is unclear. The CDR3 is 13 residues long. V lost 4 bases to trimming and J lost 0 bases, with 6 bases between them. Germline V gene sequence: CDR1 MDHEN, CDR2 SYDVKM. The CDR3 region is CASSSVMNTEAFF. The CDR3 coding sequence is TGTGCCAGCAGTTCAGTAATGAACACTGAAGCTTTCTTT.

Turning to this clone: Other nucleotide sequences in the sample specify the same CDR3. The chain joins TRBV6-5 to TRBJ2-3, with 9 bases lining up with TRBD2. Germline lookup yields CDR1 MNHEY and CDR2 SVGAGI. J was trimmed by 5 bases and V by 7 bases; bases with no gene match: 4. The CDR3 loop spans 13 amino acids. This CDR3 reads CASTGLARDTQYF. The CDR3 bases are TGTGCCAGCACCGGACTAGCGAGAGATACGCAGTATTTT.

The V call is TRBV3-1 (or the pseudogene TRBV3-2), the J call TRBJ2-1; 7 bases are a match to TRBD2. The junction had 3 bases not matched to a gene; V was cut back by 3 bases and J by 4 bases. Germline CDR1 reads LGHDT; CDR2 reads YNNKEL (reference sequence). This CDR3 has 14 amino acids. The CDR3 reads CASSQGGTYNEQFF. Written as DNA, the CDR3 is TGTGCCAGCAGCCAGGGGGGGACGTACAATGAGCAGTTCTTC.

The J gene is TRBJ2-5, the V gene TRBV7-6, with a tentative D call TRBD2 (5 bases). The germline V gene has CDR1 SGHVS and CDR2 FNYEAQ. CDR3 size: 17 residues. The V gene lost 7 bases and the J gene lost 3 bases, with 24 bases spanning the gap. In nucleotides, the CDR3 is TGTGCCAGCACCCCGCTACTGAAGCGGAGCCCGAAAGAGACCCAGTACTTC. Amino acids: CASTPLLKRSPKETQYF.

The chain combines TRBV3-1 (or the pseudogene TRBV3-2) with TRBJ1-4; D gene unclear. With 2 bases removed from V and 3 bases from J, the gap between germline ends came to 4 bases. This CDR3 has 13 residues. Germline V gives CDR1 LGHDT, CDR2 YNNKEL (reference sequence). The CDR3 sequence is CASSQQANEKLFF. CDR3 nucleotides: TGTGCCAGCAGCCAACAGGCTAATGAAAAACTGTTTTTT.

This sequence joins TRBV7-8 and TRBJ1-2; the match to TRBD1 covers 10 bases. The CDR3 consists of 14 residues. Germline V gene lookup returns CDR1 SGHVS and CDR2 FQNEAQ. V dropped 5 bases and J dropped 2; count of bases not matched to a gene: 2. The CDR3 sequence: CASSMDRGNYGYTF. The CDR3 bases are TGTGCCAGCAGCATGGACAGGGGGAACTATGGCTACACCTTC.